This paragraph covers one TCR beta chain sequence. Its antigen is as yet unknown. Method: immunoSEQ multiplex PCR; TCRdb's copy keeps in-frame clones and lacks some. The data hold about 10,000 clones, with roughly two thirds observed a single time. These data originate in a study of high-grade serous ovarian cancer treatment subgroups. Study at large: Samples averaged approximately 13,000 reads and 7,500 or so unique TCR beta rearrangements.

Tumor tissue was taken before any definitive surgery or chemotherapy was given. CDR3 length: 14 amino acids. Germline loops: CDR1 MNHEY, CDR2 SVGAGI. The study's findings and limits: Repertoire similarity ranged about 0.11 to 0.8 between tumors of one patient.

This receptor was identified in a human donor with high-grade serous ovarian cancer. V and J are TRBV6-5 and TRBJ2-5; perhaps TRBD1 as D (5 bases). The J call may be incorrect, as the DNA end agrees better with TRBJ2-7. Sequences were obtained from tumor tissue. CDR3 residues: CASSYTRDRNEQYF. The CDR3 DNA reads TGTGCCAGCAGTTACACCAGGGATCGTAACGAGCAGTACTTC.